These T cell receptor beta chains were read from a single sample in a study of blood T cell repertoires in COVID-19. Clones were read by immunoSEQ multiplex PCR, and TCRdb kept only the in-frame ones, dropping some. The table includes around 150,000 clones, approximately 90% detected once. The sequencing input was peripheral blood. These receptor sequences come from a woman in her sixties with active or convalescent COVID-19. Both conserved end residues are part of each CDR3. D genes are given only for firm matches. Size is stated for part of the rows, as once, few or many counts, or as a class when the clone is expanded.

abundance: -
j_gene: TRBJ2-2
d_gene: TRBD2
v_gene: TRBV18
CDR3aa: CASSPVAGGNTGELFF
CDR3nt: TGTGCCAGCTCACCAGTCGCGGGGGGTAACACCGGGGAGCTGTTTTTT

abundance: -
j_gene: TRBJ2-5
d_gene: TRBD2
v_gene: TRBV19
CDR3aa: CASSTSGTGETQYF
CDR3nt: TGTGCCAGTAGTACTAGCGGGACCGGAGAGACCCAGTACTTC

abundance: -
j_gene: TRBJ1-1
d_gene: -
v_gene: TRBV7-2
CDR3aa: CASSPTVMVTEAFF
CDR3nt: TGTGCCAGCAGCCCTACCGTAATGGTCACTGAAGCTTTCTTT

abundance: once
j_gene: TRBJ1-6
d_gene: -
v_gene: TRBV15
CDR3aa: CATSREQGGSPLHF
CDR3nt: TGTGCCACCAGCAGAGAACAGGGTGGTTCACCCCTCCACTTT

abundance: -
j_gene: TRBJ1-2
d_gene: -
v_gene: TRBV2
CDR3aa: CASSVFKGSSYYGYTF
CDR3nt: TGTGCCAGCAGTGTATTTAAGGGGTCCTCCTACTATGGCTACACCTTC

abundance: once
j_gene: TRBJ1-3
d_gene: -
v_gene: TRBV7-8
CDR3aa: CASSLAGGSGNTIYF
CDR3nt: TGTGCCAGCAGCTTAGCCGGGGGCTCTGGAAACACCATATATTTT

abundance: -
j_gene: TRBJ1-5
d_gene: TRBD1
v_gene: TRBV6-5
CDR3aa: CASSRTGGSNQPQHF
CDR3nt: TGTGCCAGCAGTAGGACAGGGGGTAGCAATCAGCCCCAGCATTTT

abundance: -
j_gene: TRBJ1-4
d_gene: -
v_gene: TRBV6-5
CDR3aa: CASSYSSQATNEKLFF
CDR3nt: TGTGCCAGCAGTTACTCGTCCCAGGCGACTAATGAAAAACTGTTTTTT

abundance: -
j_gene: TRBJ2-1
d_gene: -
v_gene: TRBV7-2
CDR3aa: CASSLASQGNEQFF
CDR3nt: TGTGCCAGCAGCTTAGCGAGCCAGGGCAATGAGCAGTTCTTC

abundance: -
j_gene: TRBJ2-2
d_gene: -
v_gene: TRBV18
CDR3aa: CASSLDSNTGELFF
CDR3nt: TGTGCCAGCTCGCTAGACAGTAACACCGGGGAGCTGTTTTTT

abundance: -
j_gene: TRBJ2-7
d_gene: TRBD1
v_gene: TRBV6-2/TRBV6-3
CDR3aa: CASRPSDRGNEQYF
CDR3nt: TGTGCCAGCAGACCTTCCGACAGGGGCAACGAGCAGTACTTC

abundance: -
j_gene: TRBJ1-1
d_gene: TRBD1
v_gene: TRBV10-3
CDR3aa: CAISLDRIGTEAFF
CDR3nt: TGTGCCATCAGTTTGGACAGGATAGGCACTGAAGCTTTCTTT

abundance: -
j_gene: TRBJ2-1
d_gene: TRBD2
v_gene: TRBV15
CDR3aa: CATSRVLAGPDNEQFF
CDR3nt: TGTGCCACCAGCAGAGTACTAGCGGGGCCTGACAATGAGCAGTTCTTC

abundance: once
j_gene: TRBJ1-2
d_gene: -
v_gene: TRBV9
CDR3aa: CASSAYRPGVSEAGGYTF
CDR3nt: TGTGCCAGCAGCGCGTACCGCCCCGGGGTCTCAGAAGCGGGTGGCTACACCTTC

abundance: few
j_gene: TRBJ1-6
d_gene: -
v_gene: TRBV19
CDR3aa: CASSALTASSYNSPLHF
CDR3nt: TGTGCCAGTAGTGCTCTGACAGCGAGCTCCTATAATTCACCCCTCCACTTT

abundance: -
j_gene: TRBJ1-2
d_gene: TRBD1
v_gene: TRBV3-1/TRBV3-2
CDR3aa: CASSFRTGEGGYTF
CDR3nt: TGTGCCAGCAGTTTTAGGACAGGGGAAGGAGGCTACACCTTC

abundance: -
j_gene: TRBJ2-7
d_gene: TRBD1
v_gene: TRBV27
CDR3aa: CASSSTGTGKKEQYF
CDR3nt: TGTGCCAGCAGTTCAACCGGGACAGGGAAGAAGGAGCAGTACTTC

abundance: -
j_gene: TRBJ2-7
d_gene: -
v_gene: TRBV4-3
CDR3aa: CASSLSVTAYEQYF
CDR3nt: TGCGCCAGCAGCCTCTCTGTGACAGCCTACGAGCAGTACTTC

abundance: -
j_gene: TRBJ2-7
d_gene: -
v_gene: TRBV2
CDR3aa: CASSRRLIYEQYF
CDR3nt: TGTGCCAGCAGTCGTAGACTAATCTACGAGCAGTACTTC

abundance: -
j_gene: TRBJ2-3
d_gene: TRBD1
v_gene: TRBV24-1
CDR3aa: CATSDGDRGRRLAGTASTDTQYF
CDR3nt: TGTGCCACCAGTGATGGGGACAGGGGGAGGCGGCTAGCGGGGACCGCTAGCACAGATACGCAGTATTTT

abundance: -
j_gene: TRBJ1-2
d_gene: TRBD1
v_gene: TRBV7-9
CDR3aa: CASSLDREGYTF
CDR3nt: TGTGCCAGCAGCTTGGACAGGGAGGGCTACACCTTC

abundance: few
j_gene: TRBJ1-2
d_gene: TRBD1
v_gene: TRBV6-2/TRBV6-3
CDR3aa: CASSSGGHNYYGYTF
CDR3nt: TGTGCCAGCAGCTCAGGGGGACACAACTACTATGGCTACACCTTC

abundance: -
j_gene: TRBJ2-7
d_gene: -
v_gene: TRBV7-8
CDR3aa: CASSLGPSYEQYF
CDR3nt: TGTGCCAGCAGCCTCGGTCCCTCCTACGAGCAGTACTTC

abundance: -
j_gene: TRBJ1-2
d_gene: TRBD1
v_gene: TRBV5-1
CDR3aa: CASSPPWVSGQHYGYTF
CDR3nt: TGCGCCAGCAGCCCCCCGTGGGTGTCGGGACAGCATTATGGCTACACCTTC

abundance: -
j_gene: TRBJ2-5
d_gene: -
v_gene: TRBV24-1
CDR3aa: CATSLISGKETQYF
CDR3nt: TGTGCCACCAGTCTAATCTCAGGGAAAGAGACCCAGTACTTC

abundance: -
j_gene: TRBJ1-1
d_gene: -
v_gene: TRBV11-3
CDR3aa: CASSPGQNTEAFF
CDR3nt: TGTGCCAGCAGCCCCGGACAGAACACTGAAGCTTTCTTT

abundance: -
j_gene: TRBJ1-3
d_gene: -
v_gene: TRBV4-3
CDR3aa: CASSPQGSGNTIYF
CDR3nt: TGCGCCAGCAGCCCACAGGGCTCTGGAAACACCATATATTTT

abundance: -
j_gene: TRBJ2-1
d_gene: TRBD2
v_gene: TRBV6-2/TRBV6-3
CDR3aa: CASSRLANYNEQFF
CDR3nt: TGTGCCAGCAGTAGACTAGCGAACTACAATGAGCAGTTCTTC

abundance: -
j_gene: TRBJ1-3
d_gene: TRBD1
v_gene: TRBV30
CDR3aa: CAWGQEANTIYF
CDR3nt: TGTGCCTGGGGACAGGAAGCAAACACCATATATTTT

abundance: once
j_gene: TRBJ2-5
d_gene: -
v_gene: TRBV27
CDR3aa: CASSPHRGRPAGGQETQYF
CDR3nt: TGTGCCAGCAGCCCGCACAGGGGGCGCCCAGCGGGGGGCCAAGAGACCCAGTACTTC

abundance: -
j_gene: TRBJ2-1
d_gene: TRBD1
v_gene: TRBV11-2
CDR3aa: CASSLERDSTSSYNEQFF
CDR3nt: TGTGCCAGCAGCTTAGAGAGGGACAGTACGAGCTCCTACAATGAGCAGTTCTTC

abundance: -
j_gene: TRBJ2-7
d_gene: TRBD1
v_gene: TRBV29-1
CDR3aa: CSGAGGQDEQYF
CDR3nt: TGCAGCGGGGCAGGGGGCCAGGACGAGCAGTACTTC

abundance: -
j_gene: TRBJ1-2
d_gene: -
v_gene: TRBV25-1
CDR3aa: CASSELGEGNYGYTF
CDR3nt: TGTGCCAGCAGTGAATTAGGGGAGGGAAACTATGGCTACACCTTC

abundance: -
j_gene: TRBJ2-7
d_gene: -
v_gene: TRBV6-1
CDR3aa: CASSEAAGGSYEQYF
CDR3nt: TGTGCCAGCAGTGAAGCGGCAGGGGGGTCCTACGAGCAGTACTTC

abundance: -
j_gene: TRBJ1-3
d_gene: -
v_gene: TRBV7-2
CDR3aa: CASSLGGGILGDTIYF
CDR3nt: TGTGCCAGCAGCTTAGGCGGCGGAATACTCGGAGACACCATATATTTT

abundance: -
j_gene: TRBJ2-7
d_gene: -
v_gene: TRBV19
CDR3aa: CASSAQGASYEQYF
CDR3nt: TGTGCCAGTAGTGCACAAGGGGCCTCCTACGAGCAGTACTTC